What follows describes a single T cell receptor (beta chain). What it recognizes is unknown. Vbeta (60) and Jbeta (13) primers were used in the PCR. The table came from immunoSEQ multiplex PCR; TCRdb's copy has only in-frame clones and leaves some out. The sample contains about 100,000 clones, roughly 74% of which appear only once. The data are from a study of cytomegalovirus exposure and HLA in healthy donors. Whole-study findings and limits: Other equally common chains were less clonally expanded than HLA-associated TCR beta chains, a later analysis showed. It is likely that the observed cluster of highly shared sequence variants was a sequencing artifact.

The TCR originated in a female donor in good health and CMV-seropositive. Material: PBMCs.

The CDR3, as DNA: TGTGCCTGGAGTCGCGCTTTAGACTCGCGTTCGTCCTACGAGCAGTACTTC. Its protein is CAWSRALDSRSSYEQYF. The chain links TRBV30 to TRBJ2-7; no clear D. This CDR3 has 17 amino acids. Germline loops: CDR1 GTSNPN, CDR2 SVGIG (reference sequence). The germline V and J ends were trimmed by 2 bases and 1 base, with 21 bases remaining between them.